These 22 T cell receptor beta chains originate from one sample sequenced in a study of beta chain features in type 1 diabetes. The authors reverse transcribed all of the isolated RNA, so sequencing captured expressed TCRB transcripts. Produced via immunoSEQ multiplex PCR; TCRdb's table is partial and in-frame only. The table shows 130,000 or so clones, with 9% to 9.5% occurring only once. Sequencing was performed on central memory CD4+ T cells from blood. The receptors were sampled from a man between 18 and 35 years old in good health.

This clone has just a few counts. The genes are TRBV5-1 and TRBJ2-2, with D unresolved. Germline V gene data show CDR1 as SGHRS and CDR2 as YFSETQ. V was clipped by 0 bases and J by 2 bases, with 5 bases between them. The CDR3 is 14 amino acids. The CDR3 reads CASSLDTNTGELFF. Written as DNA, the CDR3 is TGCGCCAGCAGCTTGGACACCAACACCGGGGAGCTGTTTTTT. The full variable domain, its missing parts supplied by reference TRBV5-1 and TRBJ2-2, is KAGVTQTPRYLIKTRGQQVTLSCSPISGHRSVSWYQQTPGQGLQFLFEYFSETQRNKGNFPGRFSGRQFSNSRSEMNVSTLELGDSALYLCASSLDTNTGELFFGEGSRLTVL.

This rearrangement joins TRBV2 to TRBJ1-6; TRBD1 is a possible D gene (6 bases). The CDR3 sequence is 16 residues long. The V gene's germline CDR1 is SNHLY and CDR2 FYNNEI. Trimming took 4 bases from V and 9 from J, leaving 19 bases between them. DNA for the CDR3: TGTGCCAGCAGTGGGGGTTTCCTGGGGGCTGGTTCACCCCTCCACTTT. The encoded protein is CASSGGFLGAGSPLHF.

The CDR3 sequence: CASSLNPSGYQETQYF. The CDR3 DNA is TGTGCCAGCAGCTTAAACCCTAGCGGGTACCAAGAGACCCAGTACTTC. The V and J genes are TRBV7-3 and TRBJ2-5; TRBD2 agrees at 8 bases. Unmatched junction bases numbered 4, after V lost 1 base and J lost 0 bases. Per germline, CDR1 SGHTA and CDR2 FQGTGA. The CDR3 consists of 16 residues.

This clone was observed a handful of times. An end of the junction differs from the germline gene, which may be a read error. The rearrangement joins TRBV5-4 to TRBJ1-6; no firm D call. The CDR3 contains 14 residues. Germline CDR1 reads SGHNT; CDR2 reads YYREEE (reference sequence). In DNA, the CDR3 is TGCGCCAGCAGCCAAGATCCAGATAATTCACCCCTCCACTTT. Translation: CASSQDPDNSPLHF.

This chain connects TRBV4-2 to TRBJ2-7; 13 nucleotides agree with TRBD2. Trimming at V came to 1 base and at J to 4 bases, leaving 7 bases not matched to a gene. CDR1 and CDR2 (germline): LGHNA, YNFKEQ. The CDR3 loop spans 17 amino acids. CDR3 in amino acids: CASSQAELAGGPYEQYF. Here the CDR3 DNA reads TGTGCCAGCAGCCAAGCTGAACTAGCGGGGGGGCCTTACGAGCAGTACTTC.

Turning to this clone: Other DNA sequences in the sample encode the same CDR3. The J gene is TRBJ1-1, the V gene TRBV7-2; D is undetermined. This CDR3 contains 15 residues. The ends were cut back, 1 base at V and 0 bases at J, with 9 bases in the middle. Germline V gene sequence: CDR1 SGHTA, CDR2 FQGNSA. The DNA for the CDR3 is TGTGCCAGCAGCTTAGGTGGAGGGATGAACACTGAAGCTTTCTTT. Its translation is CASSLGGGMNTEAFF. Combining the CDR3 with reference TRBV7-2 and TRBJ1-1 gives the whole variable domain GAGVSQSPSNKVTEKGKDVELRCDPISGHTALYWYRQSLGQGLEFLIYFQGNSAPDKSGLPSDRFSAERTGGSVSTLTIQRTQQEDSAVYLCASSLGGGMNTEAFFGQGTRLTVV.

This clone was recorded at least ten times. V gene TRBV23-1 combines with J gene TRBJ2-5; D might be TRBD2 (5 bases). TRBV23-1 is classed as an ORF, of uncertain function. This CDR3 is built from 13 residues. V lost 3 bases to trimming and J lost 5 bases, with 10 bases between them. The CDR3 DNA is TGCGCCAGCAGTCAGTGTCCGGGGGAGACCCAGTACTTC. Amino acid sequence: CASSQCPGETQYF.

The CDR3 bases are TGTGCCAGCAGCTTAGGGGGACAGGGTACAGATACGCAGTATTTT. It encodes CASSLGGQGTDTQYF. V and J are TRBV7-2 and TRBJ2-3; 9 nucleotides match TRBD1. In germline, CDR1 is SGHTA, CDR2 FQGNSA. V lost 1 base, J lost 3 bases, and 2 bases stayed unmatched. The CDR3 extends over 15 amino acids.

This clone was counted only a few times. The chain joins TRBV28 to TRBJ2-2; weak D call: TRBD2 (5 bases). The germline V gene has CDR1 MDHEN and CDR2 SYDVKM. V lost 2 bases to trimming and J lost 3 bases, with 10 bases between them. The CDR3 runs 15 residues. The CDR3 DNA reads as TGTGCCAGCAGTTTACGTAGAGGGTACACCGGGGAGCTGTTTTTT. Residues: CASSLRRGYTGELFF. Full variable domain (remainder filled in from reference TRBV28 and TRBJ2-2): DVKVTQSSRYLVKRTGEKVFLECVQDMDHENMFWYRQDPGLGLRLIYFSYDVKMKEKGDIPEGYSVSREKKERFSLILESASTNQTSMYLCASSLRRGYTGELFFGEGSRLTVL.

On this clone itself: The junction and the germline gene differ at one end; a read error may be behind it. The CDR3 sequence: CAISAQETQYF. Here the CDR3 DNA reads TGTGCCATCAGTGCTCAGGAGACCCAGTACTTC. This chain joins TRBV6-6 and TRBJ2-5; D call uncertain. This CDR3 has 11 amino acids. CDR1 is MNHNY, CDR2 SVGAGI, per germline (reference sequence).

The chain has TRBV5-4 and TRBJ2-7; TRBD2 matches at 7 bases. Germline V gene lookup returns CDR1 SGHNT and CDR2 YYREEE (reference sequence). CDR3 length: 15 residues. Trimming took 2 bases from V and 2 from J; bases not matched to a gene: 7. CDR3 sequence reads: CASSLTGGGPYEQYF. CDR3 DNA: TGTGCCAGCAGCTTAACGGGCGGGGGACCCTACGAGCAGTACTTC.

This clone was counted between two and nine times. The chain couples TRBV30 to TRBJ2-7; TRBD2 matches 14 bases. This CDR3 has 16 residues. V lost 1 base, J lost 5 bases, and 7 bases stayed unmatched. Germline V CDR1 and CDR2: GTSNPN, SVGIG (reference sequence). CDR3 sequence reads: CAWSGRLAGGENEQYF. For the CDR3, the DNA is TGTGCCTGGAGTGGCCGACTAGCGGGGGGGGAAAACGAGCAGTACTTC.

This clone occurred many times. The chain links TRBV7-3 to TRBJ2-2, with D hard to call. V lost 4 bases to trimming and J lost 1 base, with 4 bases between them. The CDR3 is 13 amino acids. Germline CDR1 SGHTA, CDR2 FQGTGA. The CDR3 coding sequence is TGTGCCAGCAGCTCCATGAACACCGGGGAGCTGTTTTTT. Translated, it gives CASSSMNTGELFF.

J is TRBJ1-2 and V is TRBV20-1, with TRBD1 as a possible D gene (6 bases). CDR3 length equals 10 residues. From germline, CDR1 is DFQATT and CDR2 SNEGSKA (reference sequence). Trimming pared 6 bases from V and 6 bases from J, leaving 8 bases between. The CDR3 DNA follows: TGCAGTGCCTGGACAGATGGCTACACCTTC. Protein product: CSAWTDGYTF.

This clone came up a few times. V gene TRBV19 combines with J gene TRBJ2-7, with 8 positions matching TRBD1. The CDR3 loop spans 13 amino acids. Germline lookup yields CDR1 LNHDA and CDR2 SQIVND (reference sequence). With V trimmed by 4 bases and J by 6 bases, 5 bases remained unmatched. The CDR3 is CASSTGTGPEQYF. CDR3 nucleotides: TGTGCCAGTAGTACGGGGACAGGACCCGAGCAGTACTTC.

This clone has more than one count but fewer than ten. V usage is TRBV7-7 and J usage is TRBJ2-1; 8 nucleotides line up with TRBD2. The CDR3 totals 18 residues. V was clipped by 5 bases and J by 5 bases; unmatched bases: 17. The germline gives CDR1 SSHAT, CDR2 FNYEAQ (reference sequence). In DNA, the CDR3 is TGTGCCAGCAGCCACCGTCCCCCTGCGGGGGGCGGCAACAATGAGCAGTTCTTC. It yields the protein CASSHRPPAGGGNNEQFF. The full variable domain, with the rest looked up from reference TRBV7-7 and TRBJ2-1, is GAGVSQSPRYKVTKRGQDVTLRCDPISSHATLYWYQQALGQGPEFLTYFNYEAQPDKSGLPSDRFSAERPEGSISTLTIQRTEQRDSAMYRCASSHRPPAGGGNNEQFFGPGTRLTVL.

Only a few counts were recorded for this clone. The chain joins TRBV7-2 to TRBJ2-7; no clear D gene. The V and J ends lost 4 bases and 5 bases respectively, with 9 bases between them. Germline V lookup: CDR1 SGHTA, CDR2 FQGNSA. This CDR3 has 12 residues. CDR3 sequence reads: CASSSVPHEQYF. DNA for the CDR3: TGTGCCAGCAGCTCTGTTCCCCACGAGCAGTACTTC.

This clone was counted between two and nine times. The rearrangement uses TRBV7-9 and TRBJ2-5; the D gene is possibly TRBD1 (6 bases). This CDR3 is built from 13 residues. V dropped 2 bases and J dropped 3 bases, with 7 bases sitting between them. CDR1 is SEHNR and CDR2 is FQNEAQ in the germline V gene (reference sequence). The CDR3 DNA is TGTGCCAGCAGCTTATGGACAGAAGAGACCCAGTACTTC. This sequence encodes CASSLWTEETQYF.

This clone was seen a few times. CDR3 region: CASRRDRLYGYTF. The CDR3 region has the DNA TGTGCCAGCAGACGGGACAGACTCTATGGCTACACCTTC. The rearrangement uses TRBV6-5 and TRBJ1-2; 7 bases align to TRBD1. CDR3 length equals 13 residues. V shed 6 bases, J shed 4 bases, and the junction held 5 bases outside the gene matches. Germline CDR1 MNHEY, CDR2 SVGAGI.

The chain employs TRBV5-1 and TRBJ2-1; 9 bases are shared with TRBD2. The germline CDR1 and CDR2 sequences are SGHRS and YFSETQ. The CDR3 has 15 amino acids. After removal of 2 bases from V and 2 bases from J, the junction contained 2 bases not matched to a gene. In DNA, the CDR3 is TGCGCCAGCAGCTTTGTAGCGGGGGCCTACAATGAGCAGTTCTTC. It is translated as CASSFVAGAYNEQFF. Full variable domain (remainder filled in from reference TRBV5-1 and TRBJ2-1): KAGVTQTPRYLIKTRGQQVTLSCSPISGHRSVSWYQQTPGQGLQFLFEYFSETQRNKGNFPGRFSGRQFSNSRSEMNVSTLELGDSALYLCASSFVAGAYNEQFFGPGTRLTVL.

The table lists this clone with many counts. The same CDR3 can be traced to other DNA sequences in this sample. This chain links TRBV9 with TRBJ2-1, with 9 bases fitting TRBD2. The CDR3 spans 15 residues. The J segment lost 3 bases and the V segment lost 2 bases, leaving 3 bases of the junction unmatched. The germline gives CDR1 SGDLS, CDR2 YYNGEE. CDR3 in amino acids: CASSVGSGGYNEQFF. In DNA, the CDR3 is TGTGCCAGCAGCGTGGGTAGCGGGGGCTACAATGAGCAGTTCTTC.

V is TRBV6-5 and J is TRBJ1-5; D is undetermined. Between the trimmed V and J ends, which lost 1 base and 3 bases, there was a span of 7 bases. CDR1 is MNHEY and CDR2 is SVGAGI in the germline V gene. CDR3 length: 14 amino acids. CDR3: CASSYLAVNQPQHF. CDR3 DNA: TGTGCCAGCAGTTACTTGGCAGTCAATCAGCCCCAGCATTTT.